The clone carrying this T cell receptor (beta chain) was observed once. Additional DNA sequences in this sample encode the identical CDR3. The data were obtained in a study of blood T cell repertoires in COVID-19. As for the study in general: Material from acute and convalescent COVID-19 was sourced from the United States, Italy and Spain. PBMCs, B-cell-depleted T cells, or T cells were the source of the cDNA or gDNA that made up the material.

Source study methods: Reference gene primer amplification gave estimated nucleated cell counts. The protocol was immunoSEQ multiplex PCR, while the TCRdb copy is restricted to in-frame clones and leaves out a portion. V and J calls and clone size are given by that table; D and trimming were obtained from the DNA. The sample has around 100,000 clones, roughly 72% seen once. The CDR3 extends over 15 amino acids. The germline gives CDR1 SGHRS, CDR2 YFSETQ. V was trimmed by 0 bases and J by 2 bases, leaving 11 bases between them. Sequencing used peripheral blood. The chain carries TRBV5-1 and TRBJ1-1; the D gene is possibly TRBD1 (6 bases). This receptor was obtained from a man of 80 years or more with acute or convalescent COVID-19. DNA of the CDR3: TGCGCCAGCAGCTTGGAGGGCAGGGGAAACACTGAAGCTTTCTTT. It is translated as CASSLEGRGNTEAFF. The full variable domain, completed using reference TRBV5-1 and TRBJ1-1, is KAGVTQTPRYLIKTRGQQVTLSCSPISGHRSVSWYQQTPGQGLQFLFEYFSETQRNKGNFPGRFSGRQFSNSRSEMNVSTLELGDSALYLCASSLEGRGNTEAFFGQGTRLTVV.